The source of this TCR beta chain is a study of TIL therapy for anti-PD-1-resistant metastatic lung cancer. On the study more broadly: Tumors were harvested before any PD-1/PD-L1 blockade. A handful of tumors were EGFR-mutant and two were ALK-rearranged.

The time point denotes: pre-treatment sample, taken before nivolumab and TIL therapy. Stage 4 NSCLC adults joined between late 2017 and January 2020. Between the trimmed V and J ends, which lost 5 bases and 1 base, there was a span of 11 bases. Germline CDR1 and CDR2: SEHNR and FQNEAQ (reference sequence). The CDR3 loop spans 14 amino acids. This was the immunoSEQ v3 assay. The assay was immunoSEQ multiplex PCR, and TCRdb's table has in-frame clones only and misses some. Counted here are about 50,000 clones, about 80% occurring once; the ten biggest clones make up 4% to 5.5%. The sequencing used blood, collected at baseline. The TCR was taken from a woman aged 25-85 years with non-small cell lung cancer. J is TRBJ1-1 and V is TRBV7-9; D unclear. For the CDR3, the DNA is TGTGCCAGCAGCCTCACCGCAGGGAACACTGAAGCTTTCTTT. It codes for CASSLTAGNTEAFF. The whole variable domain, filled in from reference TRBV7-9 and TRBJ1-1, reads DTGVSQNPRHKITKRGQNVTFRCDPISEHNRLYWYRQTLGQGPEFLTYFQNEAQLEKSRLLSDRFSAERPKGSFSTLEIQRTEQGDSAMYLCASSLTAGNTEAFFGQGTRLTVV.